This T cell receptor (beta chain) appears in the sequencing data of a study of blood T cells in healthy people across ages. Study results and limitations: Unsorted PBMCs blocked a conclusive comparison of naive and antigen-experienced cells.

This CDR3 is 14 amino acids long. The V and J ends lost 7 bases and 4 bases respectively, with 17 bases between them. Germline V gives CDR1 SGHRS, CDR2 YFSETQ. This clonotype has more than one count but fewer than ten. Its antigen remains unidentified. Each donor gave roughly 9.8 milliliters of peripheral blood. Primed by a sample-barcoded 5' primer and a J-beta primer mix, a second PCR proceeded for about 6 to 11 cycles. Each CDR3 protein is one row after TCRdb ran MiXCR on the 5' RACE reads. The table lists over 1,500,000 distinct CDR3 sequences, 39% of them singletons, with under 30% in the top ten.

Specimen: blood. This sequence was found in a human donor in good health. The chain joins TRBV5-1 to TRBJ1-2; D uncertain. CDR3 coding DNA: TGCGCCAGCTCCGACACAAGCAACCCCTATGGCTACACCTTC. Its protein is CASSDTSNPYGYTF.